The next 31 T cell receptor beta chains were all read from a single sample in a study of blood T cell repertoires in COVID-19. Data came from immunoSEQ multiplex PCR; TCRdb stores just in-frame clones and leaves some out. This sample has 220,000 or so clones; 65% to 85% occur once, and the top ten carry roughly 6.2%. Sequencing input: PBMCs or T cells enriched from blood (not recorded which). The receptor set was obtained from a woman aged 35 to 49 who had recovered from COVID-19.

The chain links TRBV5-4 to TRBJ1-2; perhaps TRBD1 as D (5 bases). CDR1 is SGHNT and CDR2 is YYREEE in the germline V gene (reference sequence). The CDR3 spans 12 residues. V lost 4 bases and J 7 bases, leaving 11 bases between the germline ends. CDR3: CASSVDMSGYTF. The CDR3 nucleotides read TGTGCCAGCAGCGTGGACATGTCTGGCTACACCTTC.

This clone was detected only once. The rearrangement uses TRBV5-1 and TRBJ1-2, with 7 bases fitting TRBD1. The ends lost 6 bases at V and 7 bases at J; junction bases unmatched: 12. Germline V lookup: CDR1 SGHRS, CDR2 YFSETQ. This CDR3 is built from 14 residues. The CDR3 DNA is TGCGCCAGCACCACTAACCCGGGACAGACTGGCTACACCTTC. It codes for CASTTNPGQTGYTF.

This clone appeared a single time. This chain links TRBV11-2 with TRBJ2-1, with 10 nucleotides matching TRBD1. Trimming took 0 bases from V and 5 from J; bases not matched to a gene: 10. CDR1 is SGHAT and CDR2 is FQNNGV in the germline V gene. There are 18 residues in the CDR3. The CDR3 is CASSLDRPGQGVHNEQFF. In nucleotides, the CDR3 is TGTGCCAGCAGCTTAGATCGGCCCGGACAGGGGGTCCACAATGAGCAGTTCTTC.

In the case of this clone: Other DNA variants within this sample encode the same CDR3. V and J are TRBV7-9 and TRBJ1-2; 7 nucleotides match TRBD1. Per germline, CDR1 SEHNR and CDR2 FQNEAQ (reference sequence). The V segment lost 5 bases and the J segment 5 bases; nucleotides outside the gene matches: 5. The CDR3 is 13 residues long. The chain's CDR3 is CASSLVTGYGYTF. The CDR3 bases are TGTGCCAGCAGCCTAGTGACAGGGTATGGCTACACCTTC.

The chain is built from TRBV6-5 and TRBJ1-1; D perhaps matches TRBD1 (6 bases). Germline V gene sequence: CDR1 MNHEY, CDR2 SVGAGI. The V end was cut by 4 bases, the J end by 1 base, with 10 bases between. This CDR3 region has 14 residues. CDR3 nucleotides: TGTGCCAGCAGTTCAGGGGCTGGGAACACTGAAGCTTTCTTT. As protein: CASSSGAGNTEAFF.

The chain joins TRBV7-2 to TRBJ2-7; 7 bases map to TRBD2. V lost 3 bases, J lost 6 bases, and 14 bases stayed unmatched. This CDR3 is built from 16 residues. CDR1 SGHTA and CDR2 FQGNSA come from the germline V gene. The chain's CDR3 is CASSLRALAAPSEQYF. In nucleotides, the CDR3 is TGTGCCAGCAGCTTGAGGGCGCTAGCGGCCCCTTCCGAGCAGTACTTC.

This chain joins TRBV30 and TRBJ2-3; 8 bases line up with TRBD2. The V and J ends lost 7 bases and 0 bases, in that order; junction bases with no gene match: 6. CDR1 and CDR2 from the germline V gene are GTSNPN and SVGIG (reference sequence). This CDR3 has 14 amino acids. The CDR3 DNA follows: TGTGCCTACCGCGGGGGGCCCAGCACAGATACGCAGTATTTT. Translating gives CAYRGGPSTDTQYF.

The genes are TRBV30 and TRBJ2-7; TRBD2 matches 8 bases. The germline CDR1 and CDR2 sequences are GTSNPN and SVGIG (reference sequence). The CDR3 runs to 13 residues. Trimming took 7 bases from V and 2 from J; bases not matched to a gene: 7. The CDR3 nucleotides are TGTGCCTCTGCAGCGGGGGCCACCTACGAGCAGTACTTC. Encoded protein: CASAAGATYEQYF. Filled out from reference TRBV30 and TRBJ2-7, the complete variable domain reads SQTIHQWPATLVQPVGSPLSLECTVEGTSNPNLYWYRQAAGRGLQLLFYSVGIGQISSEVPQNLSASRPQDRQFILSSKKLLLSDSGFYLCASAAGATYEQYFGPGTRLTVT.

The chain carries TRBV10-3 and TRBJ2-5; 12 bases line up with TRBD2. The V gene end was trimmed by 3 bases and the J gene end by 1 base; junction bases not matched to a gene: 3. The CDR3 length is 16 residues. The germline V gene encodes CDR1 ENHRY and CDR2 SYGVKD. The CDR3 coding sequence is TGTGCCATCAGTGACGGGACTAGCGGGTTCCAAGAGACCCAGTACTTC. Amino acid sequence: CAISDGTSGFQETQYF.

Concerning this clone itself: The same CDR3 arises from other DNA sequences in this sample as well. The chain employs TRBV27 and TRBJ1-6, with D unclear. V dropped 5 bases and J dropped 4 bases, with 12 bases sitting between them. CDR1 and CDR2 (germline): MNHEY, SMNVEV (reference sequence). The CDR3 runs to 15 residues. CDR3 nucleotide sequence: TGTGCCAGCAGTCCCCCCGCGGGGTATAATTCACCCCTCCACTTT. It codes for CASSPPAGYNSPLHF.

This rearrangement joins TRBV9 to TRBJ2-3; 10 nucleotides agree with TRBD2. CDR1 and CDR2 (germline): SGDLS, YYNGEE. The ends lost 3 bases at V and 3 bases at J; junction bases unmatched: 7. The length of the CDR3 is 16 residues. CDR3 protein: CASSASTSGITDTQYF. CDR3 in DNA: TGTGCCAGCAGCGCCTCTACTAGCGGGATTACAGATACGCAGTATTTT.

V is TRBV12-5 and J is TRBJ2-2, with 10 bases fitting TRBD2. This CDR3 is built from 14 residues. The germline CDR1 and CDR2 sequences are LGHNT and FRNRAP. The J segment lost 7 bases and the V segment lost 2 bases, leaving 1 base of the junction unmatched. The CDR3 sequence is CASGLSGRVGELFF. The CDR3 bases are TGTGCTAGTGGTTTGAGCGGGAGGGTCGGGGAGCTGTTTTTT. Variable domain in full (rest from reference TRBV12-5 and TRBJ2-2): DARVTQTPRHKVTEMGQEVTMRCQPILGHNTVFWYRQTMMQGLELLAYFRNRAPLDDSGMPKDRFSAEMPDATLATLKIQPSEPRDSAVYFCASGLSGRVGELFFGEGSRLTVL.

The chain carries TRBV19 and TRBJ2-1; 7 nucleotides line up with TRBD2. This CDR3 contains 15 residues. The V gene end was trimmed by 3 bases and the J gene end by 4 bases; junction bases not matched to a gene: 6. Per germline, CDR1 LNHDA and CDR2 SQIVND (reference sequence). The CDR3 sequence: CASSIQIGGYNEQFF. In nucleotides, the CDR3 is TGTGCCAGTAGTATCCAGATCGGGGGGTACAATGAGCAGTTCTTC.

The chain combines TRBV28 with TRBJ2-2; tentative D call: TRBD2 (6 bases). Trimming took 3 bases from V and 7 from J, leaving 12 bases between them. CDR3 length: 14 residues. Germline CDR1 and CDR2: MDHEN and SYDVKM. The CDR3 nucleotides are TGTGCCAGCAGTTTGTGGCGGGACGGCGGGGAGCTGTTTTTT. Protein product: CASSLWRDGGELFF. Drawing the rest from reference TRBV28 and TRBJ2-2, the complete variable domain is DVKVTQSSRYLVKRTGEKVFLECVQDMDHENMFWYRQDPGLGLRLIYFSYDVKMKEKGDIPEGYSVSREKKERFSLILESASTNQTSMYLCASSLWRDGGELFFGEGSRLTVL.

The J gene is TRBJ2-1, the V gene TRBV29-1; TRBD2 agrees at 8 bases. Germline CDR1 SQVTM, CDR2 ANQGSEA. The J segment lost 9 bases and the V segment lost 3 bases, leaving 10 bases of the junction unmatched. The CDR3 consists of 14 residues. The CDR3 region is CSVDISGSSLEQFF. CDR3 DNA: TGCAGCGTTGATATCAGCGGGAGCTCCCTTGAGCAGTTCTTC.

This clone is a singleton in its sample. The chain links TRBV27 to TRBJ1-1; perhaps TRBD1 as D (6 bases). V gave up 0 bases and J gave up 0 bases, with 14 bases separating them. This CDR3 has 17 amino acids. Germline loops: CDR1 MNHEY, CDR2 SMNVEV (reference sequence). The CDR3 is CASSLSGHKSMNTEAFF. The CDR3 DNA is TGTGCCAGCAGTTTATCGGGACACAAGTCCATGAACACTGAAGCTTTCTTT.

The chain employs TRBV5-4 and TRBJ1-2, with D perhaps TRBD1 (6 bases). Germline values: CDR1 SGHNT, CDR2 YYREEE (reference sequence). V shed 6 bases and J shed 7 bases, with 25 bases lying between them. The CDR3 has 16 residues. The CDR3 nucleotides read TGTGCCAGCACCAACATGGGGGGGGCTGCCTTGAGTGGCTACACCTTC. Translation gives CASTNMGGAALSGYTF.

The genes are TRBV18 and TRBJ2-1, with TRBD2 matching 7 bases. Germline loops: CDR1 KGHSH, CDR2 LQKENI. CDR3 length: 15 amino acids. Unmatched junction bases numbered 10, after V lost 3 bases and J lost 8 bases. The DNA for the CDR3 is TGTGCCAGCTCACCGTTAGCGGGTGGAGGGCATGAGCAGTTCTTC. This sequence encodes CASSPLAGGGHEQFF.

This chain's CDR3 is CASRSSTGVYGYTF. The CDR3 DNA follows: TGTGCCAGCAGAAGCTCGACAGGGGTCTATGGCTACACCTTC. The chain recombines TRBV2 with TRBJ1-2; 8 bases are a match to TRBD1. The CDR3 is 14 residues long. The germline V gene encodes CDR1 SNHLY and CDR2 FYNNEI. The J segment lost 4 bases and the V segment lost 6 bases, leaving 7 bases of the junction unmatched.

The CDR3: CASSQGTSGYTF. Written as DNA, the CDR3 is TGCGCCAGCAGCCAAGGGACTTCAGGCTACACCTTC. V is TRBV4-1 and J is TRBJ1-2; no reliable D call. CDR3 length: 12 residues. Germline CDR1 and CDR2: MGHRA and YSYEKL. Trimming pared 1 base from V and 8 bases from J, leaving 8 bases between.

V usage is TRBV27 and J usage is TRBJ1-1, with D perhaps matching TRBD1 (6 bases). The CDR3 runs 15 residues. Trimming shortened V by 3 bases and J by 4 bases, and 15 bases separated the two germline ends. Germline V gene data show CDR1 as MNHEY and CDR2 as SMNVEV (reference sequence). Here the CDR3 DNA reads TGTGCCAGCAGTTTGCAACAGGGTCGTGGCACTGAAGCTTTCTTT. As protein: CASSLQQGRGTEAFF.

This chain links TRBV28 with TRBJ1-4, with 8 positions matching TRBD1. In germline, CDR1 is MDHEN, CDR2 SYDVKM. The CDR3 extends over 14 amino acids. V dropped 4 bases and J dropped 5; count of bases not matched to a gene: 3. The CDR3 region has the DNA TGTGCCAGCAGTTATGACAGGGGCAATGAAAAACTGTTTTTT. Translation: CASSYDRGNEKLFF.

V and J are TRBV12-3 or TRBV12-4 and TRBJ1-2; D is unresolved. V was pared by 6 bases and J by 6 bases, with 14 bases between. This CDR3 spans 13 amino acids. The CDR3 protein is CASSFTGSDGYTF. In DNA, the CDR3 is TGTGCCAGCAGCTTTACGGGTAGCGATGGCTACACCTTC.

This CDR3 is CASSSGTRSSYEQYF. For the CDR3, the DNA is TGTGCCAGCAGCTCCGGGACTAGGAGCTCCTACGAGCAGTACTTC. The chain combines TRBV5-4 with TRBJ2-7; 8 nucleotides match TRBD2. The J segment lost 0 bases and the V segment lost 3 bases, leaving 5 bases of the junction unmatched. Per germline, CDR1 SGHNT and CDR2 YYREEE (reference sequence). The CDR3 extends over 15 amino acids. Complete variable domain (other parts from reference TRBV5-4 and TRBJ2-7): ETGVTQSPTHLIKTRGQQVTLRCSSQSGHNTVSWYQQALGQGPQFIFQYYREEENGRGNFPPRFSGLQFPNYSSELNVNALELDDSALYLCASSSGTRSSYEQYFGPGTRLTVT.

The chain has TRBV7-2 and TRBJ1-1; no definite D call. Trimming took 4 bases from V and 0 from J, leaving 12 bases between them. This CDR3 is 15 amino acids long. Germline CDR1 is SGHTA and CDR2 is FQGNSA. The CDR3 region is CASSSSRLMNTEAFF. DNA of the CDR3: TGTGCCAGCAGCTCCTCACGACTAATGAACACTGAAGCTTTCTTT.

The chain links TRBV21-1 to TRBJ1-4. TRBV21-1 is assigned pseudogene status. The CDR3 has 16 amino acids. In nucleotides, the CDR3 is TGTGCCAGCAGCAAATTAGTCCGACGGAGAAGGGAAAAACTGTTTTTT. Amino acids: CASSKLVRRRREKLFF.

The chain has TRBV29-1 and TRBJ2-3, with D hard to call. Germline lookup yields CDR1 SQVTM and CDR2 ANQGSEA. V shed 2 bases and J shed 0 bases, with 6 bases lying between them. This CDR3 is 13 amino acids long. CDR3 in DNA: TGCAGCGTTGAAACTGCGAGCACAGATACGCAGTATTTT. Translated, it gives CSVETASTDTQYF.

The chain combines TRBV3-1 (or the pseudogene TRBV3-2) with TRBJ2-5; 11 bases agree with TRBD1. Germline V lookup: CDR1 LGHDT, CDR2 YNNKEL (reference sequence). This CDR3 comprises 16 residues. V trimming: 0 bases; J trimming: 6 bases; junction bases outside the gene matches: 6. The CDR3, as DNA: TGTGCCAGCAGCCAAGAGGACAGGGGGCCCTTCAAGACCCAGTACTTC. Translation: CASSQEDRGPFKTQYF.

The chain links TRBV19 to TRBJ2-7; 9 nucleotides match TRBD2. This CDR3 contains 17 residues. Germline V CDR1 and CDR2: LNHDA, SQIVND (reference sequence). The ends lost 4 bases at V and 4 bases at J; junction bases unmatched: 14. The CDR3 DNA reads TGTGCCAGTAGTAAGACTAGCGGCCGGACGCACCATTACGAGCAGTACTTC. Translated, it gives CASSKTSGRTHHYEQYF.

This chain links TRBV10-3 with TRBJ1-1; 10 bases are shared with TRBD1. This CDR3 is 15 amino acids long. V shed 7 bases, J shed 3 bases, and the junction held 8 bases outside the gene matches. From germline, CDR1 is ENHRY and CDR2 SYGVKD. CDR3 sequence reads: CAINVDRGRDTEAFF. The DNA for the CDR3 is TGTGCCATCAACGTTGACAGGGGGCGCGACACTGAAGCTTTCTTT.

The chain recombines TRBV19 with TRBJ1-4; TRBD1 aligns across 8 bases. Germline CDR1 and CDR2: LNHDA and SQIVND (reference sequence). The junction had 21 bases not matched to a gene; V was cut back by 7 bases and J by 8 bases. This CDR3 contains 18 residues. The CDR3 sequence is CASNSPSGQGPEREKLFF. The CDR3 bases are TGTGCCAGTAATAGCCCGTCCGGACAGGGTCCCGAGCGGGAAAAACTGTTTTTT.